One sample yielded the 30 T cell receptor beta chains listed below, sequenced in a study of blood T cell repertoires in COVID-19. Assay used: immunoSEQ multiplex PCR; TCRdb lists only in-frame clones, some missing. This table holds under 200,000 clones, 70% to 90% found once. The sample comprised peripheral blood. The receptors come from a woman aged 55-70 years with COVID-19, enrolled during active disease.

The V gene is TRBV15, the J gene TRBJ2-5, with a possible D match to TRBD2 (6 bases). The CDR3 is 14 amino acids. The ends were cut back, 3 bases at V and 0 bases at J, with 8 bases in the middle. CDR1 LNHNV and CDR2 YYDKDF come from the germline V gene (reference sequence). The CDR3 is CATSSRDYQETQYF. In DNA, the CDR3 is TGTGCCACCAGCAGCAGGGACTACCAAGAGACCCAGTACTTC.

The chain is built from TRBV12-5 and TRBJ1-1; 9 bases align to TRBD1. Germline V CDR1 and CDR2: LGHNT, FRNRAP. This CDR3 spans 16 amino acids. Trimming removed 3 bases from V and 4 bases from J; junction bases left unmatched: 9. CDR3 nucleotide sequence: TGTGCTAGTGGTTTTGGGTTCGGGACAGGGCTCACTGAAGCTTTCTTT. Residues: CASGFGFGTGLTEAFF.

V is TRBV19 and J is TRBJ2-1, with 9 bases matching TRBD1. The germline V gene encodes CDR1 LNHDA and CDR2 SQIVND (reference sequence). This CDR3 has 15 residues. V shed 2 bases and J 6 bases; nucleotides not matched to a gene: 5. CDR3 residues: CASSIWDRAGNEQFF. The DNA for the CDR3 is TGTGCCAGTAGTATATGGGACAGGGCCGGCAATGAGCAGTTCTTC.

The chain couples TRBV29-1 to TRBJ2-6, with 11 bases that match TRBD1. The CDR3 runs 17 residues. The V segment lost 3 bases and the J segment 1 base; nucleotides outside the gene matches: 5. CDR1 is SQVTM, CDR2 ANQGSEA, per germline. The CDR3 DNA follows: TGCAGCGTTGACGGGGGACAGGGGGAATCTGGGGCCAACGTCCTGACTTTC. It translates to CSVDGGQGESGANVLTF.

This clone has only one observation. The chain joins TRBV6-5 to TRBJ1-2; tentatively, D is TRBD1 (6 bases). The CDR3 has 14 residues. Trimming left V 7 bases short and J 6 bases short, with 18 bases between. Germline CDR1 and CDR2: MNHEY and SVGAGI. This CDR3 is CASTLGWAGDGYTF. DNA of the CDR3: TGTGCCAGCACACTCGGATGGGCAGGGGATGGCTACACCTTC.

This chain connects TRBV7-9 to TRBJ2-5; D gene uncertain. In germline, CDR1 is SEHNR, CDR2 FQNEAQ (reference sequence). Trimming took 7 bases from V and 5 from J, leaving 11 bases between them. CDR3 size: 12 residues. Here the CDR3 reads CASTWVRETQYF. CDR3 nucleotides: TGTGCCAGCACCTGGGTGCGGGAGACCCAGTACTTC.

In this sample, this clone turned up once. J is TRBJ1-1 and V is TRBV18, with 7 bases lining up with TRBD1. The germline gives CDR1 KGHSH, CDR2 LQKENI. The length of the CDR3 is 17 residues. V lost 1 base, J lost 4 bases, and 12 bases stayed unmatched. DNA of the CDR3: TGTGCCAGCTCACCACAGGCAGGGGGAAGGGGTGTCACTGAAGCTTTCTTT. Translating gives CASSPQAGGRGVTEAFF.

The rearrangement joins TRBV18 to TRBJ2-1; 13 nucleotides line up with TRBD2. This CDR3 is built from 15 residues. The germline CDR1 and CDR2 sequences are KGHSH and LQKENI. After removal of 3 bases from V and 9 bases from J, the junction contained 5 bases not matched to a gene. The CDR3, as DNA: TGTGCCAGCTCACCTGGACTAGCGGGAGTCGCTGAGCAGTTCTTC. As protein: CASSPGLAGVAEQFF.

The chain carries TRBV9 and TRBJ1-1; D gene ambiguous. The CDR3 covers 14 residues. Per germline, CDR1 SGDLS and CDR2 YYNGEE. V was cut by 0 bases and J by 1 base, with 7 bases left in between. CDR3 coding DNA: TGTGCCAGCAGCGTAGTCCCCCAGAACACTGAAGCTTTCTTT. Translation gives CASSVVPQNTEAFF.

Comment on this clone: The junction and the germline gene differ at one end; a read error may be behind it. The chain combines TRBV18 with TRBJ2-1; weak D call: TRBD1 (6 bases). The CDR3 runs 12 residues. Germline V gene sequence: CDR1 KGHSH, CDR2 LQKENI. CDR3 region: CASSGATGEKFF. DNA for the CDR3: TGTGCCAGCTCAGGCGCGACAGGTGAGAAGTTCTTC.

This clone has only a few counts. The CDR3 sequence is CASSNRGRPGTEAFF. CDR3 sequence (DNA): TGTGCCAGCAGTAACAGGGGGCGCCCGGGGACTGAAGCTTTCTTT. This chain joins TRBV6-5 and TRBJ1-1; 9 bases fit TRBD1. Germline V gives CDR1 MNHEY, CDR2 SVGAGI. The CDR3 is made up of 15 amino acids. The V and J ends lost 5 bases and 5 bases, in that order; junction bases with no gene match: 9.

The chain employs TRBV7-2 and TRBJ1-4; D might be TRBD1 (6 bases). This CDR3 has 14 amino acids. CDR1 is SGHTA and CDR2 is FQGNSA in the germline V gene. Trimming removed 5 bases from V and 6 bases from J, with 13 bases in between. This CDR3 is CASSTYRVDEKLFF. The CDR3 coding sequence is TGTGCCAGCAGCACTTACAGGGTAGATGAAAAACTGTTTTTT.

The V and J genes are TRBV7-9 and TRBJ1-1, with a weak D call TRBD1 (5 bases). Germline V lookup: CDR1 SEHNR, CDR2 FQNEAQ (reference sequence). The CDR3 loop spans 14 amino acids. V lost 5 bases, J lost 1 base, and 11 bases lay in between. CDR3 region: CASSPSTGNTEAFF. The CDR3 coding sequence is TGTGCCAGCAGCCCGTCAACAGGGAACACTGAAGCTTTCTTT. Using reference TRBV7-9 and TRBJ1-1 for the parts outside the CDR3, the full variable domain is DTGVSQNPRHKITKRGQNVTFRCDPISEHNRLYWYRQTLGQGPEFLTYFQNEAQLEKSRLLSDRFSAERPKGSFSTLEIQRTEQGDSAMYLCASSPSTGNTEAFFGQGTRLTVV.

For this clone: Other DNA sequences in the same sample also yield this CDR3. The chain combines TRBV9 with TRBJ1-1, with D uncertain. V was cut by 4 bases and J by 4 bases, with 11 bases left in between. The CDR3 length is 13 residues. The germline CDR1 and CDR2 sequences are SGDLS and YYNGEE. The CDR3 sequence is CASSPPIGTEAFF. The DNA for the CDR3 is TGTGCCAGCAGCCCTCCGATCGGCACTGAAGCTTTCTTT.

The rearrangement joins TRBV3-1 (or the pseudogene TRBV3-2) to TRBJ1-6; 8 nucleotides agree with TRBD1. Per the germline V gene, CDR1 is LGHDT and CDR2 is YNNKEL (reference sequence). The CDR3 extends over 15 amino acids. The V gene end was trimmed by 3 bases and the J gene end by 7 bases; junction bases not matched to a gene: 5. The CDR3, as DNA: TGTGCCAGCAGCCACGGAGACAGGGGCAATTCACCCCTCCACTTT. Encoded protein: CASSHGDRGNSPLHF.

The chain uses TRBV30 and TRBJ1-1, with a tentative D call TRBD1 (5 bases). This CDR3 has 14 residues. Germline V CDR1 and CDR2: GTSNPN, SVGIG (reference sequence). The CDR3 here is CAGSRYGGNTEAFF. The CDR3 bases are TGTGCGGGGAGCAGGTACGGGGGGAACACTGAAGCTTTCTTT.

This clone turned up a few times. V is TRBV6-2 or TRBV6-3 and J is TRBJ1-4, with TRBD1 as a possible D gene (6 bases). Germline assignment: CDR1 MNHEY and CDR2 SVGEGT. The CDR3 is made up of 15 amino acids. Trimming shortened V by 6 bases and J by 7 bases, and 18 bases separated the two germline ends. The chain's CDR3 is CASRYRAKEGEKLFF. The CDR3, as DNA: TGTGCCAGCAGATACAGGGCCAAGGAGGGTGAAAAACTGTTTTTT.

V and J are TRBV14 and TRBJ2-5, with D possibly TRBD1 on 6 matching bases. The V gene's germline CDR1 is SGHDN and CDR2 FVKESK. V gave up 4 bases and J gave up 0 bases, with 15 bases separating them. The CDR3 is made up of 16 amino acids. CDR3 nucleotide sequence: TGTGCCAGCAGCCCCTTGGGGGCCACCAACCAAGAGACCCAGTACTTC. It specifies CASSPLGATNQETQYF.

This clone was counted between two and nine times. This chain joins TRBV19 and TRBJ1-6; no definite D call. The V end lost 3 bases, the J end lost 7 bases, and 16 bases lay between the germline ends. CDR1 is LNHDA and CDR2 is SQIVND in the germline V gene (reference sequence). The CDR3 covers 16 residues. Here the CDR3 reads CASSIGWAGSNSPLHF. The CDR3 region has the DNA TGTGCCAGTAGTATTGGTTGGGCAGGCTCCAATTCACCCCTCCACTTT.

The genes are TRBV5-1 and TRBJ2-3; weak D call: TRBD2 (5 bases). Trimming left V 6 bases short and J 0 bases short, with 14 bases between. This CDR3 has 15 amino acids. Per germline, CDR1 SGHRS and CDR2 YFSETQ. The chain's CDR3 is CASKSWTSSTDTQYF. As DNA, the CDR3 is TGCGCCAGCAAATCTTGGACTTCTAGCACAGATACGCAGTATTTT.

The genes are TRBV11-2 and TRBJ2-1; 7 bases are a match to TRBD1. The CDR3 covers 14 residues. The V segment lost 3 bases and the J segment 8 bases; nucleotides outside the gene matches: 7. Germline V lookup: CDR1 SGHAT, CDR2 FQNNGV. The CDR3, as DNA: TGTGCCAGCAGCTTTCTGACAGGGTTGCATGAGCAGTTCTTC. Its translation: CASSFLTGLHEQFF. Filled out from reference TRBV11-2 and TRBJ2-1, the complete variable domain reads EAGVAQSPRYKIIEKRQSVAFWCNPISGHATLYWYQQILGQGPKLLIQFQNNGVVDDSQLPKDRFSAERLKGVDSTLKIQPAKLEDSAVYLCASSFLTGLHEQFFGPGTRLTVL.

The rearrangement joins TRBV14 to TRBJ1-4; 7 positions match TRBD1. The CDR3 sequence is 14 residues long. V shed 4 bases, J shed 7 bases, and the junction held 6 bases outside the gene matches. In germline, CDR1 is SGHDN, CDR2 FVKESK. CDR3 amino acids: CASSRNTGAEKLFF. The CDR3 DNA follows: TGTGCCAGCAGCCGTAATACAGGGGCTGAAAAACTGTTTTTT. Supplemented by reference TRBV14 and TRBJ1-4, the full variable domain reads EAGVTQFPSHSVIEKGQTVTLRCDPISGHDNLYWYRRVMGKEIKFLLHFVKESKQDESGMPNNRFLAERTGGTYSTLKVQPAELEDSGVYFCASSRNTGAEKLFFGSGTQLSVL.

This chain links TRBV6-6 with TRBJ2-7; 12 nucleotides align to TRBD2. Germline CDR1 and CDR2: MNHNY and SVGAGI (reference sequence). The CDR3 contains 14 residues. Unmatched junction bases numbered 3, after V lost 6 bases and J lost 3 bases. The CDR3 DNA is TGTGCCAGCAGGGTGACTAGCGGGAGCTACGAGCAGTACTTC. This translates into CASRVTSGSYEQYF.

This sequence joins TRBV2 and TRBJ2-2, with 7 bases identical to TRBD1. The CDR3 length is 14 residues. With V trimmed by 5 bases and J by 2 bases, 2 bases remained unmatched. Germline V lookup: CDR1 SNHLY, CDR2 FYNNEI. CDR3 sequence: CASSRQGNTGELFF. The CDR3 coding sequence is TGTGCCAGCAGTCGACAGGGAAACACCGGGGAGCTGTTTTTT.

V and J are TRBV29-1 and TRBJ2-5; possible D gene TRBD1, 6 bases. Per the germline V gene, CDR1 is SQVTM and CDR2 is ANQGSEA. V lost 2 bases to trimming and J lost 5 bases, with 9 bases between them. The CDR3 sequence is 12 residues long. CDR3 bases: TGCAGCGTTGAAAATGGACAGGAGACCCAGTACTTC. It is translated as CSVENGQETQYF.

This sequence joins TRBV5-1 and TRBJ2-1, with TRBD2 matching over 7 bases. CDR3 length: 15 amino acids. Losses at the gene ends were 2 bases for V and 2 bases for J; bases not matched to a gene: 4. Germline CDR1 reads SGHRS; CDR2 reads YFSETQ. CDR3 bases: TGCGCCAGCAGCTTCTCTAGCGGTACCTACAATGAGCAGTTCTTC. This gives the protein CASSFSSGTYNEQFF.

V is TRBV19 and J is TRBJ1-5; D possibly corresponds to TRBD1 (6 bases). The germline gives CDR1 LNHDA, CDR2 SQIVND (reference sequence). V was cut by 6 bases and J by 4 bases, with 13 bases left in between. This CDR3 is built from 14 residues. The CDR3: CASREAGVNQPQHF. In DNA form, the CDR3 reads TGTGCCAGTAGGGAGGCAGGGGTTAATCAGCCCCAGCATTTT.

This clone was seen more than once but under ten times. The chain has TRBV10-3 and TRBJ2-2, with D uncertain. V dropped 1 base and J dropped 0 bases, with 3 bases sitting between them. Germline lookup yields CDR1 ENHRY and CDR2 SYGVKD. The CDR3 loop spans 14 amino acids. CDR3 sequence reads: CAISEYSNTGELFF. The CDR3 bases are TGTGCCATCAGTGAGTACTCGAACACCGGGGAGCTGTTTTTT.

CDR3 sequence reads: CASIKTGGKAFF. The CDR3 nucleotides are TGTGCCAGCATTAAGACAGGGGGGAAAGCTTTCTTT. The chain couples TRBV25-1 to TRBJ1-1, with 9 bases that match TRBD1. V was clipped by 7 bases and J by 9 bases; unmatched bases: 6. CDR1 is MGHDK, CDR2 SYGVNS, per germline. The CDR3 consists of 12 residues.

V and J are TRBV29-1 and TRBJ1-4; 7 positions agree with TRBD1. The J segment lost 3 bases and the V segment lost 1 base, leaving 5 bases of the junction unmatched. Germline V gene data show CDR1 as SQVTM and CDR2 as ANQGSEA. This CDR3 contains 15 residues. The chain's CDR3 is CSVEARTGANEKLFF. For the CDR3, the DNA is TGCAGCGTTGAAGCCCGGACAGGAGCTAATGAAAAACTGTTTTTT.